Listed below are T cell receptor beta chains from one sample, sequenced in a study of blood T cell repertoires in COVID-19. Clones were read by immunoSEQ multiplex PCR, and TCRdb kept only the in-frame ones, dropping some. Among 200,000 to 250,000 clones listed, 75% to 90% were seen once. The sequenced sample consisted of peripheral blood. These receptors all stem from an elderly woman with COVID-19, enrolled during active disease. CDR3s include the opening cysteine and the closing phenylalanine or tryptophan. A D gene is named only where the DNA matches it firmly. Clone sizes are given selectively: once, few, many, or a class where the clone is expanded.

size: .; D: .; V: TRBV28; J: TRBJ2-7; CDR3: CASSLTAGNEQYF; DNA: TGTGCCAGCAGTTTAACGGCAGGGAACGAGCAGTACTTC
size: few; D: .; V: TRBV27; J: TRBJ1-2; CDR3: CASSRASIPASYGYTF; DNA: TGTGCCAGCTCCCGTGCCTCGATCCCGGCTAGCTATGGCTACACCTTC
size: .; D: TRBD1; V: TRBV5-1; J: TRBJ2-2; CDR3: CASSAGTGSLGELFF; DNA: TGCGCCAGCAGCGCTGGGACAGGGTCACTCGGGGAGCTGTTTTTT
size: .; D: TRBD1; V: TRBV5-1; J: TRBJ1-2; CDR3: CASSQGQGLPLGYGYTF; DNA: TGCGCCAGCAGCCAGGGACAGGGGCTGCCTTTAGGCTATGGCTACACCTTC
size: once; D: .; V: TRBV7-9; J: TRBJ2-1; CDR3: CAARGTYNEQFF; DNA: TGTGCCGCTCGGGGAACCTACAATGAGCAGTTCTTC
size: .; D: TRBD2; V: TRBV4-3; J: TRBJ2-5; CDR3: CASSPRTSGGGETQYF; DNA: TGCGCCAGCAGCCCACGGACTAGCGGAGGGGGGGAGACCCAGTACTTC
size: .; D: TRBD2; V: TRBV28; J: TRBJ2-1; CDR3: CASSLGLAAGDIGEQFF; DNA: TGTGCCAGCAGTTTAGGACTAGCGGCGGGAGATATCGGTGAGCAGTTCTTC
size: few; D: .; V: TRBV19; J: TRBJ1-4; CDR3: CASGGQINEKLFF; DNA: TGTGCCAGTGGAGGACAGATTAATGAAAAACTGTTTTTT
size: .; D: .; V: TRBV30; J: TRBJ2-7; CDR3: CAWEGTNSYEQYF; DNA: TGTGCCTGGGAGGGGACAAACTCCTACGAGCAGTACTTC
size: .; D: .; V: TRBV28; J: TRBJ1-5; CDR3: CAGRPGQGHQPQHF; DNA: TGTGCCGGACGTCCGGGGCAGGGGCATCAGCCCCAGCATTTT
size: .; D: TRBD1; V: TRBV5-1; J: TRBJ1-1; CDR3: CASSWGQLGLEAFF; DNA: TGCGCCAGCAGCTGGGGACAGTTGGGCCTCGAAGCTTTCTTT
size: .; D: .; V: TRBV12-3/TRBV12-4; J: TRBJ1-1; CDR3: CASSQRDTEAFF; DNA: TGTGCCAGCAGTCAGAGGGACACTGAAGCTTTCTTT
size: .; D: TRBD1; V: TRBV28; J: TRBJ1-2; CDR3: CASNARQGDGYTF; DNA: TGTGCCAGCAACGCTCGACAGGGAGATGGCTACACCTTC
size: .; D: .; V: TRBV9; J: TRBJ2-2; CDR3: CASSSSPGTKNTGELFF; DNA: TGTGCCAGCAGCTCATCGCCGGGGACAAAGAACACCGGGGAGCTGTTTTTT
size: .; D: .; V: TRBV28; J: TRBJ1-1; CDR3: CASLEGIIGNTEAFF; DNA: TGTGCCAGCCTGGAGGGGATCATAGGGAACACTGAAGCTTTCTTT
size: .; D: TRBD1; V: TRBV27; J: TRBJ2-7; CDR3: CASAQGAPYEQYF; DNA: TGTGCCAGTGCACAGGGGGCCCCTTACGAGCAGTACTTC
size: .; D: .; V: TRBV5-1; J: TRBJ1-3; CDR3: CASSLASAGNGNTIYF; DNA: TGCGCCAGCAGCTTGGCGTCGGCAGGGAACGGAAACACCATATATTTT
size: .; D: TRBD2; V: TRBV7-2; J: TRBJ2-1; CDR3: CASSLIAGLSEQFF; DNA: TGTGCCAGCAGCTTAATAGCGGGATTGAGTGAGCAGTTCTTC
size: .; D: .; V: TRBV11-3; J: TRBJ2-7; CDR3: CASSWGDAYEQYF; DNA: TGTGCCAGCAGCTGGGGGGACGCCTACGAGCAGTACTTC
size: .; D: .; V: TRBV3-1/TRBV3-2; J: TRBJ1-6; CDR3: CASSPRQVGSPLHF; DNA: TGTGCCAGCAGCCCCAGACAGGTGGGTTCACCCCTCCACTTT
size: .; D: .; V: TRBV7-9; J: TRBJ2-1; CDR3: CASSLAGANEQFF; DNA: TGTGCCAGCAGCTTAGCGGGGGCGAATGAGCAGTTCTTC
size: once; D: TRBD2; V: TRBV9; J: TRBJ2-2; CDR3: CASSPARTASGNTGELFF; DNA: TGTGCCAGCAGCCCCGCCCGGACGGCTAGCGGGAACACCGGGGAGCTGTTTTTT
size: few; D: TRBD1; V: TRBV6-2/TRBV6-3; J: TRBJ2-1; CDR3: CASSRTGFNEQFF; DNA: TGTGCCAGCAGCCGGACAGGGTTTAATGAGCAGTTCTTC
size: few; D: .; V: TRBV5-5; J: TRBJ2-1; CDR3: CASSLQRSNEQFF; DNA: TGTGCCAGCAGCTTGCAGCGGAGCAATGAGCAGTTCTTC
size: .; D: TRBD1; V: TRBV27; J: TRBJ1-2; CDR3: CASSSGPGQGRGGYTF; DNA: TGTGCCAGCAGTTCGGGGCCGGGACAGGGACGGGGTGGCTACACCTTC
size: .; D: TRBD1; V: TRBV4-1; J: TRBJ1-4; CDR3: CASSQVPGTGNEKLFF; DNA: TGCGCCAGCAGCCAAGTGCCCGGGACAGGGAATGAAAAACTGTTTTTT
size: .; D: .; V: TRBV3-1/TRBV3-2; J: TRBJ1-1; CDR3: CASSQDAAAEAFF; DNA: TGTGCCAGCAGCCAAGATGCCGCAGCTGAAGCTTTCTTT
size: .; D: TRBD2; V: TRBV9; J: TRBJ2-3; CDR3: CASSGTGTSLQYF; DNA: TGTGCCAGCAGTGGAACCGGGACTAGTCTGCAGTATTTT
size: .; D: .; V: TRBV5-1; J: TRBJ1-6; CDR3: CASSEGGGNSPLHF; DNA: TGCGCCAGCTCTGAGGGGGGGGGCAACTCACCCCTCCACTTT
size: .; D: .; V: TRBV5-5; J: TRBJ2-7; CDR3: CASSVDPTSSYEQYF; DNA: TGTGCCAGCAGCGTGGACCCAACTAGCTCCTACGAGCAGTACTTC
size: .; D: .; V: TRBV5-1; J: TRBJ2-1; CDR3: CASSVGGPAYNEQFF; DNA: TGCGCCAGCAGCGTCGGGGGGCCCGCCTACAATGAGCAGTTCTTC
size: .; D: TRBD1; V: TRBV12-3/TRBV12-4; J: TRBJ1-5; CDR3: CASSAGGHQPQHF; DNA: TGTGCCAGCAGTGCAGGGGGCCATCAGCCCCAGCATTTT
size: .; D: .; V: TRBV19; J: TRBJ2-3; CDR3: CASSRTGGGRTDTQYF; DNA: TGTGCCAGTAGTCGGACTGGGGGGGGCCGCACAGATACGCAGTATTTT
size: once; D: TRBD1; V: TRBV11-2; J: TRBJ1-1; CDR3: CASSFPRQGRNTEAFF; DNA: TGTGCCAGCAGCTTCCCCCGACAGGGGCGGAACACTGAAGCTTTCTTT
size: .; D: .; V: TRBV18; J: TRBJ2-2; CDR3: CASSLGQNTGELFF; DNA: TGTGCCAGCTCACTGGGACAGAACACCGGGGAGCTGTTTTTT
size: .; D: .; V: TRBV28; J: TRBJ2-3; CDR3: CASSSNPPGVGTDTQYF; DNA: TGTGCCAGCAGTTCAAACCCCCCGGGAGTAGGCACAGATACGCAGTATTTT
size: .; D: .; V: TRBV19; J: TRBJ2-3; CDR3: CASSQEGGLSTDAQYF; DNA: TGTGCCAGTAGTCAAGAAGGTGGATTGTCCACAGATGCGCAGTATTTT
size: .; D: .; V: TRBV3-1/TRBV3-2; J: TRBJ2-1; CDR3: CASSPEGGYYNEQFF; DNA: TGTGCCAGCAGCCCCGAAGGGGGATATTACAATGAGCAGTTCTTC
size: few; D: .; V: TRBV14; J: TRBJ1-6; CDR3: CASSLLSSYNSPLHF; DNA: TGTGCCAGCAGCCTCCTAAGCTCCTATAATTCACCCCTCCACTTT
size: .; D: .; V: TRBV29-1; J: TRBJ2-1; CDR3: CSVESPGNNEQFF; DNA: TGCAGCGTTGAAAGTCCAGGGAACAATGAGCAGTTCTTC
size: .; D: .; V: TRBV19; J: TRBJ1-2; CDR3: CASGTHSLANYGYTF; DNA: TGTGCCAGCGGGACTCACTCTCTAGCTAACTATGGCTACACCTTC
size: .; D: TRBD1; V: TRBV7-8; J: TRBJ1-4; CDR3: CASSSGTGTLETNEKLFF; DNA: TGTGCCAGCAGCTCCGGGACAGGGACATTAGAAACTAATGAAAAACTGTTTTTT
size: .; D: TRBD1; V: TRBV15; J: TRBJ1-6; CDR3: CATSLGTGMNSPLHF; DNA: TGTGCCACCAGCTTGGGGACAGGGATGAATTCACCCCTCCACTTT
size: .; D: .; V: TRBV10-1; J: TRBJ1-1; CDR3: CASRQGLNTEAFF; DNA: TGCGCGTCAAGGCAGGGGTTGAACACTGAAGCTTTCTTT
size: .; D: TRBD2; V: TRBV7-3; J: TRBJ2-1; CDR3: CASSDYGAGAYNEQFF; DNA: TGTGCCAGCAGCGACTACGGAGCGGGGGCCTACAATGAGCAGTTCTTC
size: .; D: .; V: TRBV9; J: TRBJ1-1; CDR3: CASSVGGPNTEAFF; DNA: TGTGCCAGCAGCGTAGGGGGGCCGAACACTGAAGCTTTCTTT
size: few; D: TRBD2; V: TRBV5-5; J: TRBJ2-7; CDR3: CASSLVGGTGEQYF; DNA: TGTGCCAGCAGTCTTGTGGGAGGGACCGGCGAGCAGTACTTC
size: .; D: TRBD1; V: TRBV7-9; J: TRBJ1-1; CDR3: CASSTRDRVGYTEAFF; DNA: TGTGCCAGCAGCACAAGGGACAGGGTCGGTTACACTGAAGCTTTCTTT
size: once; D: .; V: TRBV7-3; J: TRBJ2-2; CDR3: CASSRGNTGELFF; DNA: TGTGCCAGCAGTCGAGGGAACACCGGGGAGCTGTTTTTT
size: .; D: .; V: TRBV9; J: TRBJ2-1; CDR3: CASSVGDSLNEQFF; DNA: TGTGCCAGCAGCGTAGGCGACTCCCTCAATGAGCAGTTCTTC
size: few; D: .; V: TRBV6-2/TRBV6-3; J: TRBJ1-1; CDR3: CASSYPLYVDWNTEAFF; DNA: TGTGCCAGCAGTTACCCCCTTTACGTCGACTGGAACACTGAAGCTTTCTTT
size: .; D: .; V: TRBV27; J: TRBJ1-1; CDR3: CASRTGLNTEAFF; DNA: TGTGCCAGCAGGACAGGCTTGAACACTGAAGCTTTCTTT
size: .; D: .; V: TRBV14; J: TRBJ2-3; CDR3: CASSQVPVSSTDTQYF; DNA: TGTGCCAGCAGCCAAGTTCCTGTGTCTAGCACAGATACGCAGTATTTT
size: .; D: TRBD1; V: TRBV4-3; J: TRBJ1-2; CDR3: CASSPSFRGLVGYTF; DNA: TGCGCCAGCAGCCCGAGCTTCAGGGGGTTAGTCGGCTACACCTTC
size: .; D: TRBD2; V: TRBV7-9; J: TRBJ2-5; CDR3: CASRPAGGETQYF; DNA: TGTGCCAGCCGCCCGGCGGGGGGAGAGACCCAGTACTTC
size: .; D: TRBD2; V: TRBV6-2/TRBV6-3; J: TRBJ2-2; CDR3: CASSYPAGGRQNTGELFF; DNA: TGTGCCAGCAGTTACCCAGCGGGAGGGCGCCAGAACACCGGGGAGCTGTTTTTT